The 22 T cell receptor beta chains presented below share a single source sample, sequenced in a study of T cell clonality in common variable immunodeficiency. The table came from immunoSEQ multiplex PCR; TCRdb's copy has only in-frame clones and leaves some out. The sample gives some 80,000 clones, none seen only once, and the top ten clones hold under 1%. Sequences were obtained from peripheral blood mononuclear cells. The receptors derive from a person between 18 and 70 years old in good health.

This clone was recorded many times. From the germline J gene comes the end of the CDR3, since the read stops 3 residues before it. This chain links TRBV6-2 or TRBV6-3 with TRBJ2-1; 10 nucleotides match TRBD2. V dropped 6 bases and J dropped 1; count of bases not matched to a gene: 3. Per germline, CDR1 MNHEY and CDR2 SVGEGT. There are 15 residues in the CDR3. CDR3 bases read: TGTGCCAGCAGCCCGACTAGCGGGTCCTACAATGAG. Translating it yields CASSPTSGSYNE. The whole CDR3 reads CASSPTSGSYNEQFF.

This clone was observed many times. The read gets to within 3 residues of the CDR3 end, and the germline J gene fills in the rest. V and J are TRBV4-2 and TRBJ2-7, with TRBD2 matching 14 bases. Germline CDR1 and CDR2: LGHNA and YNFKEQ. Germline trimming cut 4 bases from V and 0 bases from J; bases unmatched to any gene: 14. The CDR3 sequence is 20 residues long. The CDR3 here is CASSRTGTSGRGGVSYEQYF. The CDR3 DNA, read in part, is TGTGCCAGCAGCCGCACCGGGACTAGCGGGAGAGGGGGGGTCTCCTACGAG.

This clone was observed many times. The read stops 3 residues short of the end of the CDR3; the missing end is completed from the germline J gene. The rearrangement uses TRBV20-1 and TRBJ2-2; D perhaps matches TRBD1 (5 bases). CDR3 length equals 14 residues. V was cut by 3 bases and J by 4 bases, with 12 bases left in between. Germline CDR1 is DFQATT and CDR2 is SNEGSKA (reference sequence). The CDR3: CSARTDSPTGELFF. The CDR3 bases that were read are TGCAGTGCTAGGACTGACAGTCCCACCGGGGAG.

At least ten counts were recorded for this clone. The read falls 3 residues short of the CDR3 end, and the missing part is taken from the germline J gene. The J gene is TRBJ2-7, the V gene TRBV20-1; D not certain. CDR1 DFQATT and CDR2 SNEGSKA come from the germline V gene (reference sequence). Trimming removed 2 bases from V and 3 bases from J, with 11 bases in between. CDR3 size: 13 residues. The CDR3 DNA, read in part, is TGCAGTGCTAGAAATACAGATGACTACGAG. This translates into CSARNTDDYE. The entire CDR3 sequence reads CSARNTDDYEQYF.

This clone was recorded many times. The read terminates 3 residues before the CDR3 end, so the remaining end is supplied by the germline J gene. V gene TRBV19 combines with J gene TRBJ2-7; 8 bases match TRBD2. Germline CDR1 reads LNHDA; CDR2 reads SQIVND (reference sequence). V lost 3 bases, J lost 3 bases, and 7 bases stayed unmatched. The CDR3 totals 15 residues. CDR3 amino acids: CASSILAGRLYEQYF. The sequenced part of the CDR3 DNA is TGTGCCAGTAGTATTTTAGCGGGAAGGCTCTACGAG.

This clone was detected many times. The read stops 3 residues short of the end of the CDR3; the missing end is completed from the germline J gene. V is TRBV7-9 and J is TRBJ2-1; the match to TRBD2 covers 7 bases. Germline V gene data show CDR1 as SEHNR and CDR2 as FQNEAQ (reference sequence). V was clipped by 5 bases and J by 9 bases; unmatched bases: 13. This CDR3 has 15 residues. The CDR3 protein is CASSPPNSGGGEQFF. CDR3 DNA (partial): TGTGCCAGCAGCCCGCCCAACTCGGGGGGTGGTGAG.

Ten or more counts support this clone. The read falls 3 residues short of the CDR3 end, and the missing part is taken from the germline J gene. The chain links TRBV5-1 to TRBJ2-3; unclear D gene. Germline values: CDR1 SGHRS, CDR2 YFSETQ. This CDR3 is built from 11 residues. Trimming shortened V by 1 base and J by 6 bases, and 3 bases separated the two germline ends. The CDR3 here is CASSLQDTQYF. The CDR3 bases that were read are TGCGCCAGCAGCTTGCAGGATACG.

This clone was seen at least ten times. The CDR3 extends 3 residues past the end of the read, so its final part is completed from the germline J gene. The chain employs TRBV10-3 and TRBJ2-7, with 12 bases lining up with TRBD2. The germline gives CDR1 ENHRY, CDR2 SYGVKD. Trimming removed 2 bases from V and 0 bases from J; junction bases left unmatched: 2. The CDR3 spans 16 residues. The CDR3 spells CAISELAGGSSYEQYF. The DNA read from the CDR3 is TGTGCCATCAGTGAGCTAGCGGGAGGGAGCTCCTACGAG.

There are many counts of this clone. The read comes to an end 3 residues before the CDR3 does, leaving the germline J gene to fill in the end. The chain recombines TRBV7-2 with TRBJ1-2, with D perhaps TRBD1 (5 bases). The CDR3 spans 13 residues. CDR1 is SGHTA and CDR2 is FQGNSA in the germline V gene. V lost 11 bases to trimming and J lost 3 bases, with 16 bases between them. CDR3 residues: CASGVESYYGYTF. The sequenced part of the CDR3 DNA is TGTGCCTCGGGGGTAGAAAGTTACTATGGC.

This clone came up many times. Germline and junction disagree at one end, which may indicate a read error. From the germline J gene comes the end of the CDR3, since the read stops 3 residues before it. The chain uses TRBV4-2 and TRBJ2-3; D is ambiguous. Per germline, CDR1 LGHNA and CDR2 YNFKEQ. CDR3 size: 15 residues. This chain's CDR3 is CASSQLVGSVDTQYF. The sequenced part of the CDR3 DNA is TGCGCCAGCAGCCAACTGGTAGGGTCGGTGGATACG.

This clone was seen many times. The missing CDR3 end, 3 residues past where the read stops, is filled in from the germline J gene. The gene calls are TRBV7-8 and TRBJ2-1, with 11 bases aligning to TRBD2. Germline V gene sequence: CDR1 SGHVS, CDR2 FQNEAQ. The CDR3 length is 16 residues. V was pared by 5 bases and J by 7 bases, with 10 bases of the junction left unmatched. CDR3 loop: CASSPELTSGKNEQFF. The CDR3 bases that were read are TGTGCCAGCAGCCCTGAATTGACTAGCGGGAAAAATGAG.

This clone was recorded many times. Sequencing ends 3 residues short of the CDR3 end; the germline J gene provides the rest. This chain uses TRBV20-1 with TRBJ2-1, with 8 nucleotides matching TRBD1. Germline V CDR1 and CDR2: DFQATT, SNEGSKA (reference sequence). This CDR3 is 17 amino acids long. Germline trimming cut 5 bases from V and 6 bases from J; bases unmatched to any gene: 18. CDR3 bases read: TGCAGTGCTCAGGACAGGGAGGTGTTACTCTCCCTCAATGAG. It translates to CSAQDREVLLSLNE. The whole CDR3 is CSAQDREVLLSLNEQFF.

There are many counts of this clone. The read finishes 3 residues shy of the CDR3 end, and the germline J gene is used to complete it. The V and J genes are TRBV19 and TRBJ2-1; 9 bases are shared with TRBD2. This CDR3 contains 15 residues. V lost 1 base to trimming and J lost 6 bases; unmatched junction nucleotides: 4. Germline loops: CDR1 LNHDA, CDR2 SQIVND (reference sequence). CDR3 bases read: TGTGCCAGTAGTATAGGGACTAGCGCTAGCAATGAG. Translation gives CASSIGTSASNE. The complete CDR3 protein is CASSIGTSASNEQFF.

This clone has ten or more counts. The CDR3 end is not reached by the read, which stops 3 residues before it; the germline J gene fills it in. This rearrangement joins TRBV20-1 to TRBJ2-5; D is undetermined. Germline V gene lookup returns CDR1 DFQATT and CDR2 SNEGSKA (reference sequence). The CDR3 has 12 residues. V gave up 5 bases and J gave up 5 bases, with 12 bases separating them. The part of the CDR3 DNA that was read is TGCAGTGCTCGACTCCTCTCGGAGACC. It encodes CSARLLSET. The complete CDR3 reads CSARLLSETQYF.

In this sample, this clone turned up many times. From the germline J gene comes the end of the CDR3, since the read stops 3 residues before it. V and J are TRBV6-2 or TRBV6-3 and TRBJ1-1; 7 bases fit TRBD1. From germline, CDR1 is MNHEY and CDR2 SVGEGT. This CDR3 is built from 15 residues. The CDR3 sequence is CASSPGTASFLFAFF. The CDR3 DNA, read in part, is TGTGCCAGCAGCCCCGGGACAGCGAGTTTTCTTTTT.

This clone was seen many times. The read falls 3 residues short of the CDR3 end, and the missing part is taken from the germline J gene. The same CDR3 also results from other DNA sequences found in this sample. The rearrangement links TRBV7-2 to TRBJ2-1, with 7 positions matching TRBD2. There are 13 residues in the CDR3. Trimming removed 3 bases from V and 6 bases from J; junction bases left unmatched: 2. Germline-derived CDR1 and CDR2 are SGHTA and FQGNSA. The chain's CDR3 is CASSLGGGNEQFF. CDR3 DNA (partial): TGTGCCAGCAGCTTGGGGGGGGGCAATGAG.

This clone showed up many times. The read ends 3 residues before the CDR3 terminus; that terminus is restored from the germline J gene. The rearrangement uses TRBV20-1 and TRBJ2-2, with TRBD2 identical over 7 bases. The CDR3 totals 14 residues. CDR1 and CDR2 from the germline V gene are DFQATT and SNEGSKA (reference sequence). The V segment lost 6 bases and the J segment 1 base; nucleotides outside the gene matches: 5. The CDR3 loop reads CSAKTSLNTGELFF. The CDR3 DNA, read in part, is TGCAGTGCCAAGACTAGCTTGAACACCGGGGAG.

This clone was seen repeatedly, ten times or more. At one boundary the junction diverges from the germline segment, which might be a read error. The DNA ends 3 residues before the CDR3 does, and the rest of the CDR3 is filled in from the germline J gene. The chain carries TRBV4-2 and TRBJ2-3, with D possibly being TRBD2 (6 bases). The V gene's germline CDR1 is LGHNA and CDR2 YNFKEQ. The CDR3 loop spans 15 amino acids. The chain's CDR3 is CASSQGPGRPDTQYF. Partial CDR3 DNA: TGCGCCAGCAGCCAAGGGCCGGGGAGGCCAGATACG.

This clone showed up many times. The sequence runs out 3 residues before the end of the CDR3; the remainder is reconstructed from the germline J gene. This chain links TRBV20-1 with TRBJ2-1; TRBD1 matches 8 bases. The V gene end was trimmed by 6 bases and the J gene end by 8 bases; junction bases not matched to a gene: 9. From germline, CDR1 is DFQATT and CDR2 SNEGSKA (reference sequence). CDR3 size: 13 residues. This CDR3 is CSAPRQGAHEQFF. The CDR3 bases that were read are TGCAGTGCCCCAAGGCAGGGGGCGCATGAG.

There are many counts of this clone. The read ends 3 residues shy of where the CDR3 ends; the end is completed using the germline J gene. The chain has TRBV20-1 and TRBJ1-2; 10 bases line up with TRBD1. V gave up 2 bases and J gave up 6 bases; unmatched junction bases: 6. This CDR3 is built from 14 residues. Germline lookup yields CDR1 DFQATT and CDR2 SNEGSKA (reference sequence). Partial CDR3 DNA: TGCAGTGCTAGAACCGGGACAGGGGAAAATGGC. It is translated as CSARTGTGENG. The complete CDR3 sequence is CSARTGTGENGYTF.

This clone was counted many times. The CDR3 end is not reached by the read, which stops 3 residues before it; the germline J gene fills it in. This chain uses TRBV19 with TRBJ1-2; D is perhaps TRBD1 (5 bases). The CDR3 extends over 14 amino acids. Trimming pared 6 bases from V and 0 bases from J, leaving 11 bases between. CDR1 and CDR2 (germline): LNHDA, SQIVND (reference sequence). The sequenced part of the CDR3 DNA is TGTGCCAGTAGGATCAGGGCGGCTAACTATGGC. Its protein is CASRIRAANYG. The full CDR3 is CASRIRAANYGYTF.

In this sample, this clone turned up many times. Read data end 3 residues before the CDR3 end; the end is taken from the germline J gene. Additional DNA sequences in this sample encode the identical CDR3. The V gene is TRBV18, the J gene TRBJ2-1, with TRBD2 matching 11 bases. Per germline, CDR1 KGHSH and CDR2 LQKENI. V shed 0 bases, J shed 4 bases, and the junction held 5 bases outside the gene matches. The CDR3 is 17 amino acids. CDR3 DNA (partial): TGTGCCAGCTCACCACCGGGACTAGCGGCGCCTTACAATGAG. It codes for CASSPPGLAAPYNE. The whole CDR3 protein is CASSPPGLAAPYNEQFF.